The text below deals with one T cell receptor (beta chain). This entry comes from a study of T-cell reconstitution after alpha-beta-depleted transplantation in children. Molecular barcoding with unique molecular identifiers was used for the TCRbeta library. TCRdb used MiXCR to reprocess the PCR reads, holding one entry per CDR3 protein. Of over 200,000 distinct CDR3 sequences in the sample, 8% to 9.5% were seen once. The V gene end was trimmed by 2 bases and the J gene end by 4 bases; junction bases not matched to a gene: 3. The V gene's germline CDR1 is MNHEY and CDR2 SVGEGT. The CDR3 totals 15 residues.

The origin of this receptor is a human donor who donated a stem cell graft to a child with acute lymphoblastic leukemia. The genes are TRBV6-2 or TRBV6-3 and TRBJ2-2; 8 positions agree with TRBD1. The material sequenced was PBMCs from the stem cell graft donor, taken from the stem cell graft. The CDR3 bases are TGTGCCAGCAGTTACGCGGACAGGGCCACCGGGGAGCTGTTTTTT. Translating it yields CASSYADRATGELFF.